This TCR beta chain emerged from a study of shared clonotypes between healthy human individuals. Looking at the study overall: A couple of women and a few men aged 18 to 49 served as donors.

Repertoires were generated with immunoSEQ multiplex PCR, while TCRdb's copy carries only in-frame clones and drops some. Of about 2.2 million clones in the sample, more than 85% were seen once. Turning to this clone: What it binds is unknown.

Regarding the study as a whole: Non-shared clonotypes were found to have lower generation probabilities than the clonotypes that were shared by all four of the sorted-subset donors. What rarefaction showed was incomplete sorted-subset sequencing despite large depth.

The CDR3 consists of 15 residues. Looked up from germline, CDR1 is SNHLY and CDR2 is FYNNEI. Trimming cost V 2 bases and J 2 bases; bases outside gene matches: 3. Positively selected for CCR7, the CD45RO-negative cells used as naive CD8 cells excluded terminally differentiated effector memory CD45RA+ cells. Within Nashville, Tennessee resided all donors, each a Caucasian adult. The genes are TRBV2 and TRBJ2-1; 7 positions agree with TRBD1. Specimen: naive CD8+ T cells from PBMCs. The source is a man aged 18 to 29 in good health. Some clones in this sample may be carry-over from other donors' samples. The CDR3 reads CASSEPGTAYNEQFF. Written as DNA, the CDR3 is TGTGCCAGCAGTGAACCGGGGACAGCCTACAATGAGCAGTTCTTC.